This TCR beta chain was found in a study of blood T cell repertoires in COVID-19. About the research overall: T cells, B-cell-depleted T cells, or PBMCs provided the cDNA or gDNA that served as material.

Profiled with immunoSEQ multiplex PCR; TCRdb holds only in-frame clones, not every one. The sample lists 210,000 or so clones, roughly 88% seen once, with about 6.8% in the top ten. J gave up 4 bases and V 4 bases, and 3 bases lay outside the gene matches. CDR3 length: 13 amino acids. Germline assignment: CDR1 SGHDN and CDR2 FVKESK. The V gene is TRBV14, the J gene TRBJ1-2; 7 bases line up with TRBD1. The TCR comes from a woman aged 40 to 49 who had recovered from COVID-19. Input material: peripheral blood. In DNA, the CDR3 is TGTGCCAGCAGCCCGGGACAGCGCTATGGCTACACCTTC. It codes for CASSPGQRYGYTF.